This entry concerns a single T cell receptor (beta chain). The antigen is undetermined. CD8 cells regarded as naive lacked CD45RO, were positively chosen for CCR7, and omitted terminally differentiated effector memory CD45RA+ cells. Germline V lookup: CDR1 SGHDT, CDR2 YYEEEE. The CDR3 runs to 15 residues. The V gene end was trimmed by 3 bases and the J gene end by 1 base; junction bases not matched to a gene: 3. The assay was carried out at the deep level. Repertoires were generated with immunoSEQ multiplex PCR, while TCRdb's copy carries only in-frame clones and drops some. The data show more than 500,000 clones, roughly 95% seen once. This sample is drawn from a study of shared clonotypes between healthy human individuals. In the study overall: Serving as donors were a couple of women and three men, whose ages spanned 18 to 49. Notes on the study in general: Naive subsets generally had larger estimated richness than memory subsets. Genetic and exposure-history diversity was limited by the few donors.

The sample taken for sequencing was naive CD8+ T cells sorted from blood. This receptor was obtained from a woman aged 25 to 39 in good health. The chain couples TRBV5-6 to TRBJ1-1; 10 positions agree with TRBD1. The CDR3 DNA reads TGTGCCAGCAGCTGGGGGACAGGGGCGAACACTGAAGCTTTCTTT. Its translation is CASSWGTGANTEAFF.